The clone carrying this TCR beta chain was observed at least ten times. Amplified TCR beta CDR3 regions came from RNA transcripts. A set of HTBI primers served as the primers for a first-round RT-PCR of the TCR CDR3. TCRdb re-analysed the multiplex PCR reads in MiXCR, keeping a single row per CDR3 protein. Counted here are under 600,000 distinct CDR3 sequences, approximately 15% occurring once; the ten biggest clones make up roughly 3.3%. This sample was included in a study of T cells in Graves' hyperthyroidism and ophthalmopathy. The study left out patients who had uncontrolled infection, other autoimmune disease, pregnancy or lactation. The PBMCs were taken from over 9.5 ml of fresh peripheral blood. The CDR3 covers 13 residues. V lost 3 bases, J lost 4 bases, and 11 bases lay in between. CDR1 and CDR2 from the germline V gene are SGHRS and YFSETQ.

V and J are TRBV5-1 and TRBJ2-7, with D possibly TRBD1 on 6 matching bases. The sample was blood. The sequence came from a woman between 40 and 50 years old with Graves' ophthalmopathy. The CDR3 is CASSYNTGYEQYF. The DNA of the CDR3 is TGCGCCAGCAGCTATAATACAGGGTACGAGCAGTACTTC.